This T cell receptor beta chain stems from a study of blood T cell repertoires in COVID-19. In the study overall: Both acute and convalescent COVID-19 samples were obtained from the United States, Italy and Spain. Nucleic acid was either cDNA or gDNA, and it came from T cells, B-cell-depleted T cells, or PBMCs.

The CDR3 length is 12 residues. Trimming cost V 4 bases and J 7 bases, with 12 bases left between them. Germline CDR1 reads SGHRS; CDR2 reads YFSETQ. The study assigned cohorts using participant-reported clinical history. This clone was seen a few times. The assay was immunoSEQ multiplex PCR, and TCRdb's table has in-frame clones only and misses some. The sample comprises 380,000 or so clones, roughly 88% of which are singletons, and roughly 1.9% rests with the top ten. Sequenced material: PBMCs or T cells enriched from blood (not recorded which). This TCR came from a woman between 40 and 55 years old with acute COVID-19. The rearrangement links TRBV5-1 to TRBJ2-7, with a possible D match to TRBD1 (6 bases). CDR3 protein: CASSQTTGEQYF. The CDR3 nucleotides read TGCGCCAGCAGCCAAACCACAGGGGAGCAGTACTTC.